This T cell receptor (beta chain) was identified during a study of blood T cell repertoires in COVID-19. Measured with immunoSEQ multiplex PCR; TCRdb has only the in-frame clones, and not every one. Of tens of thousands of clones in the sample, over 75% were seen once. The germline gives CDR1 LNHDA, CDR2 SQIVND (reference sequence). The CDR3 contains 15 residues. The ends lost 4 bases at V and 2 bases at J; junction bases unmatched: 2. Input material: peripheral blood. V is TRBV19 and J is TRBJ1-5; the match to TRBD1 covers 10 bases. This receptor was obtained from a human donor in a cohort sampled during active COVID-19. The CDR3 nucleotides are TGTGCCAGTAGTACTGGACAGGGGGGCAATCAGCCCCAGCATTTT. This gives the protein CASSTGQGGNQPQHF.